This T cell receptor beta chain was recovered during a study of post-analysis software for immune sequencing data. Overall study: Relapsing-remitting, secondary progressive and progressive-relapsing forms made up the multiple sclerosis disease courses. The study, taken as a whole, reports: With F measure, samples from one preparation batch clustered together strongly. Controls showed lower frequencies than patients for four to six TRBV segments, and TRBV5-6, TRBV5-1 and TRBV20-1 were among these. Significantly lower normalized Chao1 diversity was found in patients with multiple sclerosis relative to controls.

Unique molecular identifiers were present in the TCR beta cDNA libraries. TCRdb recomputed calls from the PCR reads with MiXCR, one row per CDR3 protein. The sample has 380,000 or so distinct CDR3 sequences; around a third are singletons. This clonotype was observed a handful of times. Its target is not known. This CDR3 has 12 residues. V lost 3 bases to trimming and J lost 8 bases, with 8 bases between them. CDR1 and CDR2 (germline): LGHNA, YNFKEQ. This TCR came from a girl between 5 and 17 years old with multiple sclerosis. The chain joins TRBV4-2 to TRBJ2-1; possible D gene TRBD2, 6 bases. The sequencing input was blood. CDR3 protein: CASSHGGYEQFF. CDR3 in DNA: TGTGCCAGCAGCCATGGGGGGTATGAGCAGTTCTTC.